Included here is one T cell receptor (beta chain) sequence, with context. Its binding antigen is unknown. Base qualities are missing; no much larger clone stands one base away. This sample was included in a study of esophageal squamous cell carcinoma under preoperative chemotherapy (dated by TCRdb to 2016 to 2019). Background for the entire study: The study profiled TCR repertoires of both peripheral blood T cells and tumor-infiltrating lymphocytes. The cohort comprised roughly five patients with primary esophageal squamous cell carcinoma. Repertoires from samples obtained before paclitaxel-nedaplatin therapy were compared with repertoires from samples obtained after paclitaxel-nedaplatin therapy. In patients with esophageal squamous cell carcinoma, the study looked at what paclitaxel-nedaplatin chemotherapy did to T-cell receptor repertoires. General findings and caveats noted by the study authors: Tumor-infiltrating lymphocytes after treatment appeared to come partly from peripheral T cells migrating into the tumor, rather than solely from local clonal changes. The cohort was small, with only 4 to 6 patients with esophageal squamous cell carcinoma analyzed. Paclitaxel-nedaplatin therapy induced immediate and substantial clonotype frequency changes, with contraction more likely among abundant clones than amplification. A significant increase in TCR diversity was observed in peripheral T cells after chemotherapy, whereas no such increase was observed in tumor-infiltrating lymphocytes.

CDR1 WSHSY and CDR2 SAAADI were looked up in the germline V gene. The cysteine opens and the phenylalanine closes a CDR3 of 15 amino acids. The read is trimmed to its CDR3 DNA, 45 bases read in frame from base 1. Here V drops 0 bases and J drops 2 bases, and the junction holds 1 base not matched to any gene. The sample's time point, from its label and the paper: after preoperative PTX-NDP chemotherapy. Before surgery, patients were given paclitaxel-nedaplatin as preoperative chemotherapy. Libraries were built with PCR. Sequencing used a HiSeq X Ten. High-throughput sequencing was used to characterize the TCR repertoires. The public reads were reanalyzed by TCRdb: fastp trimming at Q25, MiXCR alignment, in-frame beta chains only. Here each entry gathers all rows of one CDR3 protein and keeps the most common genes and DNA. Recorded for this sample are around 11,000 distinct CDR3 sequences; roughly 60% of them occurred a single time. The ten largest account for around 30% of the sample.

Sample collection occurred from a patient given preoperative chemotherapy. The chain links TRBV10-2 with TRBJ2-1; TRBD2 aligns with 7 central bases. The sequence was collected from a human donor with esophageal squamous cell carcinoma. The donor label of this sample is uncertain. The sequenced DNA: TGCGCCAGCAGTGAGTCGAGCGGGGCCTACAATGAGCAGTTCTTC. Translated, it reads CASSESSGAYNEQFF.